The clone carrying this T cell receptor beta chain was seen repeatedly, ten times or more. Antigen specificity is unknown. The sample belongs to a study of response to subunit inactivated influenza vaccine. Study-wide points: The authors suggested that every seasonal influenza vaccination recruits few new T cells.

MiXCR was run by TCRdb on the RT-PCR reads, yielding one entry per CDR3 protein. This table holds about 500,000 distinct CDR3 sequences, 15% to 20% found once. V shed 10 bases and J shed 5 bases, with 11 bases lying between them. Germline lookup yields CDR1 LGHDT and CDR2 YNNKEL (reference sequence). This CDR3 spans 11 amino acids. The clonotype was recovered from a man between 45 and 75 years old who received an inactivated influenza vaccine. Sequences were derived from CD4+ T cells sorted from PBMCs, sampled less than 25 months after vaccination. The chain recombines TRBV3-1 with TRBJ2-5; D may be TRBD1 (5 bases). The CDR3 sequence is CATQGYETQYF. The CDR3 bases are TGTGCCACCCAGGGATATGAGACCCAGTACTTC.